A selection of T cell receptor beta chains follows, all from one sample in a study of control samples from healthy donors and cancer patients. TCRdb keeps only in-frame clones here, not all; method: immunoSEQ multiplex PCR. The repertoire holds more than 150,000 clones, with roughly 93% as singletons. The sequenced sample consisted of blood. All receptors come from a man in his forties or fifties in good health. CDR3s include the opening cysteine and the closing phenylalanine or tryptophan. A D gene is named only where the DNA matches it firmly. Clone size is given for some rows only: seen once, a few or many times, or a class if the clone is expanded.

D gene,V gene,J gene,clone size,CDR3 DNA,CDR3 protein
TRBD1,TRBV19,TRBJ1-1,.,TGTGCCAGTAAAGGGAGAACCCAGGGGGTGGACACTGAAGCTTTCTTT,CASKGRTQGVDTEAFF
TRBD1,TRBV9,TRBJ2-7,.,TGTGCCAGCAGCGCAGCCGGGACAGGGGGCTACGAGCAGTACTTC,CASSAAGTGGYEQYF
.,TRBV4-1,TRBJ2-3,.,TGCGCCAGCAGCCAAGATAGGGGCACAGATACGCAGTATTTT,CASSQDRGTDTQYF
TRBD2,TRBV28,TRBJ2-7,.,TGTGCCAGTATTACAAGGAAGAGATTTAGCGGGAGGGCGGACGAGCAGTACTTC,CASITRKRFSGRADEQYF
TRBD2,TRBV25-1,TRBJ2-5,.,TGTGCCTCGGGGGGACGCCGGGGAGAGACCCAGTACTTC,CASGGRRGETQYF
.,TRBV3-1/TRBV3-2,TRBJ2-7,.,TGTGCCAGCAGCCAAGAATACGAGCAGTACTTC,CASSQEYEQYF
.,TRBV4-1,TRBJ2-3,.,TGCGCCAGCAGCCAAGAGCCAGGGCGGTCAGATACGCAGTATTTT,CASSQEPGRSDTQYF
.,TRBV5-1,TRBJ1-1,.,TGCGCCAGCAGCTTAATTTTCGGGGAAGCTTTCTTT,CASSLIFGEAFF
.,TRBV29-1,TRBJ2-4,.,TGCAGCGTTCATTCCGACAATTGGAAAAACATTCAGTACTTC,CSVHSDNWKNIQYF
.,TRBV6-6,TRBJ2-7,.,TGTGCCAGCATTAAGGACGTCGTTTCCTACGAGCAGTACTTC,CASIKDVVSYEQYF
TRBD1,TRBV9,TRBJ1-4,.,TGTGCCAGCAGCCCACGACAGGGGAATGAAAAACTGTTTTTT,CASSPRQGNEKLFF
.,TRBV6-6,TRBJ1-1,.,TGTGCCAGCAGCCCTCCAACGGCTGAAGCTTTCTTT,CASSPPTAEAFF
TRBD2,TRBV6-2/TRBV6-3,TRBJ2-3,.,TGTGCCAGCATCCCAAGCGGGAGGGGGACAGATACGCAGTATTTT,CASIPSGRGTDTQYF
TRBD2,TRBV5-1,TRBJ2-3,.,TGCGCCAGCAGCTTGGGTACCGGGAGGGCTAGCACAGATACGCAGTATTTT,CASSLGTGRASTDTQYF
.,TRBV9,TRBJ1-1,.,TGTGCCAGCAGCGGGCGAGGGGCTGGGACTGAAGCTTTCTTT,CASSGRGAGTEAFF
.,TRBV10-3,TRBJ2-5,.,TGTGCCATCAAAGGGACGGTAGACGAGACCCAGTACTTC,CAIKGTVDETQYF
.,TRBV2,TRBJ2-5,once,TGTGCCAGCAGTGTTCAGGGACAAGAGACCCAGTACTTC,CASSVQGQETQYF
.,TRBV28,TRBJ1-2,.,TGTGCCAGCACCAGGACAGTTAATGGCTACACCTTC,CASTRTVNGYTF
.,TRBV5-1,TRBJ1-2,.,TGCGCCAGCAGCGCTACGGGAGGAGGGGGCTATGGCTACACCTTC,CASSATGGGGYGYTF
.,TRBV7-3,TRBJ1-6,few,TGTGCCAGCAGCCTATACAGGGATTCACCCCTCCACTTT,CASSLYRDSPLHF
TRBD2,TRBV24-1,TRBJ2-1,.,TGTGCCACCAGTGCCGCGACTAGCGGGACCCACAATGAGCAGTTCTTC,CATSAATSGTHNEQFF
.,TRBV7-9,TRBJ1-1,.,TGTGCCAGCAGCTTATATCAGCGCACTGAAGCTTTCTTT,CASSLYQRTEAFF
.,TRBV14,TRBJ2-3,.,TGTGCCAGCAGCCTATCCTCCCCCGGTACGCAGTATTTT,CASSLSSPGTQYF
.,TRBV5-5,TRBJ2-5,few,TGTGCCAGCAGCTTTCTTACAGGGCGGGAGACCCAGTACTTC,CASSFLTGRETQYF
.,TRBV28,TRBJ1-4,.,TGTGCCAGCAGTTTTCATACAGGGTTAGAAGAAAAACTGTTTTTT,CASSFHTGLEEKLFF
.,TRBV24-1,TRBJ2-7,.,TGTGCCACCAGTAAGGCTGGAACGTACGAGCAGTACTTC,CATSKAGTYEQYF
TRBD2,TRBV7-9,TRBJ2-7,.,TGTGCCAGCAGCTTAGACCCGGGACTAGAGGTATACGAGCAGTACTTC,CASSLDPGLEVYEQYF
.,TRBV19,TRBJ1-2,.,TGTGCCAGTAGTAGAACAGAGTTATATGGCTACACCTTC,CASSRTELYGYTF
.,TRBV11-1,TRBJ2-5,.,TGTGCCAGCAGCTCGAAGTTCGGCCAAGAGACCCAGTACTTC,CASSSKFGQETQYF
TRBD1,TRBV7-2,TRBJ2-3,.,TGTGCCAGCAGCAGACAGGGAACAGATACGCAGTATTTT,CASSRQGTDTQYF
.,TRBV6-5,TRBJ2-1,.,TGTGCCAGCAGTTACCCAGGGGGGGACGGTGAGCAGTTCTTC,CASSYPGGDGEQFF
TRBD1,TRBV5-1,TRBJ2-7,.,TGCGCCAGCAGCTTTACAGGGGGCCTCCAGGACGAGCAGTACTTC,CASSFTGGLQDEQYF
TRBD1,TRBV19,TRBJ1-3,.,TGTGCCAGTAGTATCCTCACAGGGGCGGCGGCTGGAAACACCATATATTTT,CASSILTGAAAGNTIYF
TRBD1,TRBV11-2,TRBJ2-7,.,TGTGCCAGCAGCCGAGAGACAGGGACCTCCTACGAGCAGTACTTC,CASSRETGTSYEQYF
.,TRBV29-1,TRBJ2-7,.,TGCAGCGTTTTAGGGGGGGCATCCACCTACGAGCAGTACTTC,CSVLGGASTYEQYF
TRBD1,TRBV5-1,TRBJ2-2,.,TGCGCCAGCAGCCACCGGACAGGGGGTACCGGGGAGCTGTTTTTT,CASSHRTGGTGELFF
.,TRBV9,TRBJ2-5,few,TGTGCCAGCAGCGCAGCCGGGTTGGCCGTAGAGACCCAGTACTTC,CASSAAGLAVETQYF
TRBD2,TRBV29-1,TRBJ2-3,.,TGCAGCGTTGGGTCTAGCGGGAGAAGCACAGATACGCAGTATTTT,CSVGSSGRSTDTQYF
.,TRBV3-1/TRBV3-2,TRBJ2-2,.,TGTGCCAGCAGCCAAGGTCGGCGGGGGCTAAACTGGCTGTTTTTT,CASSQGRRGLNWLFF
.,TRBV28,TRBJ1-1,once,TGTGCCAGCAGAGGGGGGGGCACTGAAGCTTTCTTT,CASRGGGTEAFF
.,TRBV27,TRBJ2-2,few,TGTGCCAGCAGTATATGGAGCGGGTCCACCGGGGAGCTGTTTTTT,CASSIWSGSTGELFF
TRBD2,TRBV2,TRBJ2-1,.,TGTGCCAGCAGTGAAGGAGGGCGGGAGGGCGTCAATGAGCAGTTCTTC,CASSEGGREGVNEQFF
TRBD2,TRBV11-2,TRBJ2-7,.,TGTGCCAGCAGCCGGACCCTGACTAGCGGGAGCCCCTACGAGCAGTACTTC,CASSRTLTSGSPYEQYF
TRBD2,TRBV7-2,TRBJ2-7,.,TGTGCCAGCAGCCTCGGGACTAACCGAGCCGAGCAGTACTTC,CASSLGTNRAEQYF
TRBD1,TRBV4-1,TRBJ1-2,.,TGCGCCAGCAGCCATTCCCTCAGAGGACAGGTAAAGAAGGACTATGGCTACACCTTC,CASSHSLRGQVKKDYGYTF
.,TRBV19,TRBJ2-7,.,TGTGCCAGTACCCTGGGGGCGGGAGCGACCTACGAGCAGTACTTC,CASTLGAGATYEQYF
TRBD1,TRBV11-1,TRBJ2-7,.,TGTGCCAGCAGCCCGGCCCAGGTCGGGACAGTGTACTTC,CASSPAQVGTVYF